This TCR beta chain was recovered during a study of a mutant IDH1 vaccine in newly diagnosed glioma. Whole-study context: Treated patients showed a male proportion of roughly 60%, a female proportion of about 40%, and a mean age of around 40 years. Patients arrived already treated with radiotherapy, temozolomide, or both, most having had both. Weeks 35 and 47 hosted visits V12 and V13, respectively. Findings of the study overall: Roughly 92% of patients showed vaccine-induced immune responses across multiple MHC alleles.

Clones were sequenced by immunoSEQ multiplex PCR, and TCRdb holds only the in-frame ones, with some missing. The table shows tens of thousands of clones, with around 90% occurring only once. In regard to this clone: Its antigen is unidentified.

The CDR3 contains 13 residues. Germline V lookup: CDR1 MNHEY, CDR2 SVGAGI. Deletions cut 7 bases from V and 6 bases from J, with 13 bases between. The time point is: week 35, safety follow-up. The study gave 300 ug of mutant IDH1 20-mer peptide per vaccine dose, with topical imiquimod. This TCR was sampled from a man aged 25-45 years with glioma. The specimen comprised PBMCs, sampled from a glioma patient whose treatment included an IDH1 peptide vaccine. The chain couples TRBV6-5 to TRBJ1-5; D is undetermined. The CDR3 region has the DNA TGTGCCAGCATCCTGACGGGTTTTCAGCCCCAGCATTTT. It is translated as CASILTGFQPQHF.